Below are 17 T cell receptor beta chains sequenced from a single sample in a study of T cells after yellow fever vaccination. Via MiXCR, TCRdb re-called the 5' RACE reads, giving one row per CDR3 protein. The sample has about 320,000 distinct CDR3 sequences; approximately 4% are singletons. The material was PBMCs, obtained 15 days after the yellow fever booster vaccination. The receptors stem from a man aged 18 to 35 who received the YFV17D yellow fever vaccine.

This clonotype was detected many times. The chain employs TRBV28 and TRBJ2-2; D is perhaps TRBD1 (5 bases). This CDR3 comprises 15 residues. V lost 6 bases and J 1 base, leaving 12 bases between the germline ends. Germline-derived CDR1 and CDR2 are MDHEN and SYDVKM. CDR3: CASRSQQGNTGELFF. In nucleotides, the CDR3 is TGTGCCAGCAGATCTCAGCAGGGGAACACCGGGGAGCTGTTTTTT.

In its sample, this clonotype was seen many times. The chain has TRBV7-9 and TRBJ1-4; maybe TRBD1 (5 bases). The CDR3 has 12 amino acids. The V end lost 4 bases, the J end lost 6 bases, and 6 bases lay between the germline ends. Per the germline V gene, CDR1 is SEHNR and CDR2 is FQNEAQ (reference sequence). The CDR3 protein is CASSWGDEKLFF. In DNA form, the CDR3 reads TGTGCCAGCAGCTGGGGGGATGAAAAACTGTTTTTT.

This clonotype showed up many times. This chain links TRBV20-1 with TRBJ2-1; D is unclear. The CDR3 has 15 amino acids. CDR1 and CDR2 from the germline V gene are DFQATT and SNEGSKA (reference sequence). V lost 5 bases, J lost 1 base, and 15 bases lay in between. The CDR3 loop is CSARGRAGSYNEQFF. CDR3 in DNA: TGCAGTGCTCGTGGACGGGCCGGTTCCTACAATGAGCAGTTCTTC.

This sequence joins TRBV20-1 and TRBJ2-7, with a tentative D call TRBD2 (6 bases). Trimming stripped 6 bases from V and 10 bases from J, with 13 bases between. Germline CDR1 reads DFQATT; CDR2 reads SNEGSKA (reference sequence). This CDR3 has 10 residues. The CDR3 sequence: CSATGGVQYV. The CDR3, as DNA: TGCAGTGCCACCGGAGGGGTTCAGTACGTC.

This clonotype was observed many times. The rearrangement links TRBV15 to TRBJ1-2; D unclear. Deletions cut 0 bases from V and 0 bases from J, with 11 bases between. Per germline, CDR1 LNHNV and CDR2 YYDKDF (reference sequence). The length of the CDR3 is 16 residues. The CDR3, as DNA: TGTGCCACCAGCAGAGAAAGGGCAGATACTAACTATGGCTACACCTTC. Residues: CATSRERADTNYGYTF.

This clonotype was seen a handful of times. The chain carries TRBV19 and TRBJ1-2; the D gene is possibly TRBD1 (5 bases). The germline gives CDR1 LNHDA, CDR2 SQIVND (reference sequence). Trimming left V 0 bases short and J 2 bases short, with 13 bases between. This CDR3 comprises 16 residues. The CDR3 region is CASSIDGAAQNYGYTF. In DNA form, the CDR3 reads TGTGCCAGTAGTATAGATGGGGCAGCACAAAACTATGGCTACACCTTC.

The chain combines TRBV15 with TRBJ1-4, with a tentative D call TRBD1 (6 bases). The CDR3 runs to 15 residues. V lost 0 bases, J lost 8 bases, and 13 bases lay in between. Germline loops: CDR1 LNHNV, CDR2 YYDKDF (reference sequence). CDR3 sequence reads: CATSRDEAGVEKLFF. The CDR3 bases are TGTGCCACCAGCAGAGATGAGGCAGGGGTCGAAAAACTGTTTTTT.

The V and J genes are TRBV7-2 and TRBJ2-3; no clear D. The CDR3 is 13 amino acids. V was clipped by 6 bases and J by 4 bases, with 11 bases between them. Per germline, CDR1 SGHTA and CDR2 FQGNSA. The CDR3 is CASSMTRADTQYF. CDR3 bases: TGTGCCAGCAGTATGACACGGGCAGATACGCAGTATTTT.

This clonotype was counted at least ten times. V usage is TRBV7-6 and J usage is TRBJ2-7; perhaps TRBD1 as D (6 bases). The CDR3 is 14 residues long. The germline CDR1 and CDR2 sequences are SGHVS and FNYEAQ. The V gene lost 5 bases and the J gene lost 3 bases, with 14 bases spanning the gap. As DNA, the CDR3 is TGTGCCAGCAGCGAATTGGGACACCACTACGAGCAGTACTTC. As protein: CASSELGHHYEQYF.

This clonotype was recorded many times. The chain links TRBV27 to TRBJ2-1; D gene uncertain. Germline V CDR1 and CDR2: MNHEY, SMNVEV (reference sequence). V lost 5 bases and J 2 bases, leaving 10 bases between the germline ends. This CDR3 contains 14 residues. The CDR3 DNA follows: TGTGCCAGCAGTCTAGGGCAGCCCTACAATGAGCAGTTCTTC. It encodes CASSLGQPYNEQFF.

This clonotype occurred many times. The chain employs TRBV15 and TRBJ1-1; no clear D. There are 12 residues in the CDR3. Germline-derived CDR1 and CDR2 are LNHNV and YYDKDF (reference sequence). The germline V and J ends were trimmed by 0 bases and 4 bases, with 3 bases remaining between them. Written as DNA, the CDR3 is TGTGCCACCAGCAGAGAGTCCACTGAAGCTTTCTTT. Translated: CATSRESTEAFF. The whole variable domain, remainder taken from reference TRBV15 and TRBJ1-1, is DAMVIQNPRYQVTQFGKPVTLSCSQTLNHNVMYWYQQKSSQAPKLLFHYYDKDFNNEADTPDNFQSRRPNTSFCFLDIRSPGLGDTAMYLCATSRESTEAFFGQGTRLTVV.

J is TRBJ2-3 and V is TRBV7-7; the D call may be TRBD1 or TRBD2 (5 bases each). The germline CDR1 and CDR2 sequences are SSHAT and FNYEAQ (reference sequence). The CDR3 extends over 14 amino acids. Trimming removed 1 base at V and 2 bases at J, with 7 bases between. Written as DNA, the CDR3 is TGTGCCAGCAGCTTAGGGGACCCCACAGATACGCAGTATTTT. Translation gives CASSLGDPTDTQYF.

This clonotype was observed at least ten times. The chain couples TRBV5-1 to TRBJ2-1, with 10 bases matching TRBD2. The CDR3 covers 16 residues. The trim removed 7 bases at V and 6 bases at J, leaving 13 bases unmatched. CDR1 is SGHRS and CDR2 is YFSETQ in the germline V gene. Here the CDR3 DNA reads TGCGCCAGCCGACCCGTGAGCGGGGGGGCCACCAATGAGCAGTTCTTC. Its protein is CASRPVSGGATNEQFF.

CDR3 protein: CASSQPNRQGGYTF. CDR3 nucleotide sequence: TGTGCCAGCAGCCAGCCCAATAGACAGGGTGGCTACACCTTC. The rearrangement joins TRBV28 to TRBJ1-2; 7 nucleotides align to TRBD1. V was clipped by 6 bases and J by 7 bases; unmatched bases: 11. Germline CDR1 and CDR2: MDHEN and SYDVKM. The CDR3 length is 14 residues.

This clonotype was counted many times. This chain joins TRBV15 and TRBJ2-1; TRBD1 matches 9 bases. The germline V gene has CDR1 LNHNV and CDR2 YYDKDF (reference sequence). CDR3 length equals 14 residues. V gave up 8 bases and J gave up 8 bases; unmatched junction bases: 10. CDR3 coding DNA: TGTGCCACCGGTCGGGGACAGGGTCCGGATGAGCAGTTCTTC. Translation gives CATGRGQGPDEQFF.

This clonotype has a handful of counts. The chain has TRBV7-8 and TRBJ2-7, with a weak D call TRBD1 (5 bases). The CDR3 contains 14 residues. The V end lost 1 base, the J end lost 7 bases, and 14 bases lay between the germline ends. CDR1 and CDR2 (germline): SGHVS, FQNEAQ. For the CDR3, the DNA is TGTGCCAGCAGCTTAGGGACACACTTCTCGGAGCAGTACGTC. This gives the protein CASSLGTHFSEQYV.

The table lists this clonotype with a few counts. The chain uses TRBV7-2 and TRBJ1-6, with D unclear. V was clipped by 4 bases and J by 7 bases, with 11 bases between them. The germline V gene encodes CDR1 SGHTA and CDR2 FQGNSA. The CDR3 has 14 residues. The CDR3 DNA sequence: TGTGCCAGCAGCTGGATCGCGTACAATTCACCCCTCCACTTT. Its translation is CASSWIAYNSPLHF.